Listed below are T cell receptor beta chains from one sample, sequenced in a study of blood T cell repertoires in COVID-19. Some clones are missing from TCRdb's copy, which holds only in-frame ones; the method was immunoSEQ multiplex PCR. The profile shows about 200,000 clones, around 87% of them singletons. The sample consisted of peripheral blood. The receptors were gathered from a man aged 55 to 70 with acute or convalescent COVID-19. Each CDR3 is given with its conserved first and last residue. The D gene is left open where the match is weak.

J gene	D gene	V gene	CDR3 DNA	CDR3 protein
TRBJ2-1	TRBD2	TRBV30	TGTGCCTGGAGCTCAATACCAGGACTAGTATCCACACCGTTCTTC	CAWSSIPGLVSTPFF
TRBJ2-2	.	TRBV27	TGTGCCAGCAGTACCGGGCGGGGGCCCACCGGGGAGCTGTTTTTT	CASSTGRGPTGELFF
TRBJ2-1	.	TRBV10-1	TGCGCCAGCAGTGAGGTCCCCCCCTGTGGGCAGATCCATGAGCAGTTCTTC	CASSEVPPCGQIHEQFF
TRBJ2-1	.	TRBV7-7	TGTGCCAGCAGCTTTGACAGGTTCAATGAGCAGTTCTTC	CASSFDRFNEQFF
TRBJ1-5	TRBD1	TRBV29-1	TGCAGCGTTACCGCCGGGACAGGGACAAATCAGCCCCAGCATTTT	CSVTAGTGTNQPQHF
TRBJ2-3	TRBD1	TRBV7-9	TGTGCCAGCAGCCCAGGACAGGGGACTAGCACAGATACGCAGTATTTT	CASSPGQGTSTDTQYF
TRBJ2-1	.	TRBV3-1/TRBV3-2	TGTGCCAGCAGGGGGGCGAATGAGCAGTTCTTC	CASRGANEQFF
TRBJ1-2	.	TRBV7-9	TGTGCCAGCAGCTTAGCGCTTGGGGCCCATGGCTACACCTTC	CASSLALGAHGYTF
TRBJ2-7	TRBD1	TRBV15	TGTGCCACCAGCAGAGAAGGGGGCCCCTACGAGCAGTACTTC	CATSREGGPYEQYF
TRBJ1-2	TRBD1	TRBV7-2	TGTGCCAGCAGCATCGACAGGGGGTACGGCTACACCTTC	CASSIDRGYGYTF